This T cell receptor beta chain was captured in a study of T cells in Graves' hyperthyroidism and ophthalmopathy. This clonotype was found a few times. The diagnoses drew upon clinical symptoms, serum thyroxine and TRAb, thyroid ultrasound and orbital computed tomography. Amplification of TCR beta CDR3 regions was performed using RNA transcripts as template. The HTBI set primed first-round TCR CDR3 RT-PCR. TCRdb processed the multiplex PCR reads anew with MiXCR; each CDR3 protein has one entry. The sample comprises hundreds of thousands of distinct CDR3 sequences, around 22% of which are singletons, and 50% to 75% rests with the top ten. The sequence was collected from a man aged 30-40 years with Graves' ophthalmopathy. The specimen was blood.

The CDR3 sequence: CASSHLAGSTGELFF. In DNA, the CDR3 is TGTGCCAGCAGCCACCTAGCGGGATCCACCGGGGAGCTGTTTTTT. The chain combines TRBV11-3 with TRBJ2-2, with TRBD2 matching 9 bases. Germline V lookup: CDR1 SGHNT, CDR2 YENEEA. The CDR3 runs to 15 residues. The V segment lost 5 bases and the J segment 4 bases; nucleotides outside the gene matches: 5.